These T cell receptor beta chains were read from a single sample in a study of blood T cell repertoires in COVID-19. TCRdb's copy holds only in-frame clones and misses some; the assay was immunoSEQ multiplex PCR. The table records about 340,000 clones, 80% to 90% of them present only once. Material: peripheral blood. These receptors were obtained from a woman aged 60 to 75 with COVID-19, enrolled during active disease. Both conserved end residues are part of each CDR3. A D gene is named only where the DNA matches it firmly. Size is stated for part of the rows, as once, few or many counts, or as a class when the clone is expanded.

cdr3_length d_call j_call v_call clone_size cdr3_aa cdr3_nt
20 TRBD1 TRBJ1-2 TRBV19 . CASSTFNRGYIGRSNYGYTF TGTGCCAGTAGTACATTCAACAGGGGGTATATCGGGCGATCTAACTATGGCTACACCTTC
15 TRBD1 TRBJ1-2 TRBV2 . CASSEWTGGGYGYTF TGTGCCAGCAGTGAGTGGACAGGGGGGGGCTATGGCTACACCTTC
12 TRBD1 TRBJ1-1 TRBV29-1 . CSVARTGDGAFF TGCAGCGTTGCTAGGACAGGGGACGGAGCTTTCTTT
13 . TRBJ2-2 TRBV30 once CACTGGSTGELFF TGTGCCTGTACTGGGGGGTCGACCGGGGAGCTGTTTTTT
15 TRBD1 TRBJ1-2 TRBV5-1 . CASSLRAGGRDGYTF TGCGCCAGCAGCTTGCGGGCAGGGGGCAGGGATGGCTACACCTTC
13 . TRBJ1-5 TRBV15 . CATSRQGGQPQHF TGTGCCACCAGCAGACAGGGAGGACAGCCCCAGCATTTT
15 . TRBJ1-5 TRBV6-6 few CASGLGGVGNQPQHF TGTGCCAGCGGATTAGGGGGAGTCGGCAATCAGCCCCAGCATTTT
16 TRBD1 TRBJ2-5 TRBV6-2/TRBV6-3 . CASSTRNGTVQETQYF TGTGCCAGCAGTACACGTAACGGGACAGTTCAAGAGACCCAGTACTTC
14 TRBD1 TRBJ1-2 TRBV5-1 . CASKRGQGESGYTF TGCGCCAGCAAACGGGGACAGGGTGAGAGTGGCTACACCTTC
16 TRBD2 TRBJ2-5 TRBV7-2 few CASSLSPLAAQETQYF TGTGCCAGCAGCTTAAGCCCGCTAGCGGCTCAAGAGACCCAGTACTTC
12 . TRBJ2-7 TRBV10-3 . CAISESTGEQYF TGTGCCATCAGTGAGTCGACGGGGGAGCAGTACTTC
15 TRBD2 TRBJ2-3 TRBV19 once CASSKLSGGGDTQYF TGTGCCAGTAGTAAACTTAGCGGGGGAGGAGATACGCAGTATTTT
15 . TRBJ1-6 TRBV7-9 . CASSLVQGFNSPLHF TGTGCCAGCAGCTTAGTTCAGGGATTTAATTCACCCCTCCACTTT
11 . TRBJ2-1 TRBV29-1 . CSATGAGEQFF TGCAGCGCTACAGGGGCGGGGGAGCAGTTCTTC
18 TRBD2 TRBJ2-1 TRBV3-1/TRBV3-2 . CASSPRASGGVEVIEQFF TGTGCCAGCAGCCCTCGCGCTAGCGGGGGGGTGGAAGTTATTGAGCAGTTCTTC
16 . TRBJ2-7 TRBV7-9 . CASSFSSSGNSYEQYF TGTGCCAGCAGCTTTTCGTCTAGTGGAAACTCCTACGAGCAGTACTTC
14 TRBD2 TRBJ2-5 TRBV6-5 . CASSLSGGAGTQYF TGTGCCAGCAGTTTGAGCGGGGGGGCTGGGACCCAGTACTTC
15 . TRBJ1-5 TRBV4-3 . CASSQDGGRNQPQHF TGCGCCAGCAGCCAAGACGGGGGAAGGAATCAGCCCCAGCATTTT
17 TRBD1 TRBJ1-3 TRBV5-4 . CASSLPGGPSSGNTIYF TGTGCCAGCAGCTTACCAGGGGGCCCGTCGTCTGGAAACACCATATATTTT
15 . TRBJ2-5 TRBV10-3 . CAIRGGVDSQETQYF TGTGCCATCAGGGGTGGAGTGGACAGCCAAGAGACCCAGTACTTC
12 . TRBJ1-2 TRBV20-1 once CSASRLNYGYTF TGCAGTGCTAGTAGACTTAACTATGGCTACACCTTC
14 . TRBJ1-1 TRBV19 . CASSTTALNTEAFF TGTGCCAGTAGTACGACAGCCTTGAACACTGAAGCTTTCTTT
17 . TRBJ1-2 TRBV6-2/TRBV6-3 . CASSYSAGTPANYGYTF TGTGCCAGCAGTTACTCCGCCGGGACACCTGCTAACTATGGCTACACCTTC
13 . TRBJ2-7 TRBV30 . CAWSTGNSYEQYF TGTGCCTGGAGTACCGGGAACTCCTACGAGCAGTACTTC
16 TRBD1 TRBJ1-1 TRBV5-1 . CASSNRTGHMNTEAFF TGCGCCAGCAGCAACCGGACAGGGCACATGAACACTGAAGCTTTCTTT
15 . TRBJ2-1 TRBV6-4 once CASRKSGFSYNEQFF TGTGCCAGCAGGAAAAGCGGGTTTTCCTACAATGAGCAGTTCTTC
13 . TRBJ2-4 TRBV10-3 . CAISETGKNIQYF TGTGCCATCAGTGAGACGGGGAAAAACATTCAGTACTTC
16 . TRBJ1-2 TRBV2 few CASSPSTWTRTYGYTF TGTGCCAGCAGTCCGAGTACCTGGACACGGACCTATGGCTACACCTTC
17 . TRBJ2-2 TRBV3-1/TRBV3-2 . CASSRRGLITNTGELFF TGTGCCAGCAGCCGCCGAGGGCTAATTACGAACACCGGGGAGCTGTTTTTT
14 . TRBJ2-5 TRBV6-5 . CASSYSSVQATQYF TGTGCCAGCAGTTACTCGTCGGTGCAGGCGACCCAGTACTTC
17 TRBD1 TRBJ2-4 TRBV7-2 . CASSLGGTGFAKNIQYF TGTGCCAGCAGCTTAGGGGGGACAGGGTTCGCCAAAAACATTCAGTACTTC
15 TRBD2 TRBJ2-3 TRBV2 few CASRTQRGGPDTQYF TGTGCCAGCAGGACCCAGCGGGGGGGCCCCGATACGCAGTATTTT
14 TRBD2 TRBJ2-1 TRBV9 . CASSHSSGGNEQFF TGTGCCAGCAGCCACTCTAGCGGGGGAAATGAGCAGTTCTTC
15 TRBD2 TRBJ2-1 TRBV3-1/TRBV3-2 . CASSFLAGVYNEQFF TGTGCCAGCAGCTTTCTAGCGGGGGTATACAATGAGCAGTTCTTC
16 TRBD1 TRBJ1-2 TRBV5-6 . CASSLDGTVQIYGYTF TGTGCCAGCAGCTTGGACGGGACAGTTCAGATCTATGGCTACACCTTC
15 . TRBJ2-2 TRBV3-1/TRBV3-2 few CASSQDERLAGELFF TGTGCCAGCAGCCAAGACGAGAGATTGGCCGGGGAGCTGTTTTTT
15 . TRBJ2-7 TRBV14 . CASSHGGIRSYEQYF TGTGCCAGCAGCCATGGCGGGATCAGATCCTACGAGCAGTACTTC
13 TRBD1 TRBJ2-5 TRBV7-8 . CASSRDRQETQYF TGTGCCAGCAGCCGGGACAGACAAGAGACCCAGTACTTC
18 . TRBJ1-5 TRBV3-1/TRBV3-2 . CASSEEWWGSWANQPQHF TGTGCCAGCAGCGAAGAATGGTGGGGCTCTTGGGCGAATCAGCCCCAGCATTTT